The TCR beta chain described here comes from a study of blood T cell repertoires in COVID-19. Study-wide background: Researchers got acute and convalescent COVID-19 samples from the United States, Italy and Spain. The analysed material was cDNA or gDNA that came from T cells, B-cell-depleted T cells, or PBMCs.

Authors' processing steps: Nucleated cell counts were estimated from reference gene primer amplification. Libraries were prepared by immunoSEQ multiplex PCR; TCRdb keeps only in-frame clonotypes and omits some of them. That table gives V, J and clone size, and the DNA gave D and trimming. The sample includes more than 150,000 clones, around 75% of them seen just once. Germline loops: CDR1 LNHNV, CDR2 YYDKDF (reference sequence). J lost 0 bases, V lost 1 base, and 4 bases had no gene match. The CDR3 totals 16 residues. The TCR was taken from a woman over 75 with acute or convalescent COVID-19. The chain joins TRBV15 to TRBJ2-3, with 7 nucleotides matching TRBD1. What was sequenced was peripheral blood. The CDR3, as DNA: TGTGCCACCAGCAGAGGGGACAGTCAGAGCACAGATACGCAGTATTTT. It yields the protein CATSRGDSQSTDTQYF.